The rows below give T cell receptor beta chains drawn from one sample of a study of T-cell reconstitution after alpha-beta-depleted transplantation in children. From the PCR reads, TCRdb called clonotypes with MiXCR, one entry per CDR3 protein. In the table there are 750,000 to 950,000 distinct CDR3 sequences, roughly 15% of which are singletons. Material: PBMCs, mostly from graft donor cells, obtained 360 days after TCRalphabeta/CD19-depleted stem cell transplant. The source is a male patient aged 10-17 years who had a stem cell transplant for acute lymphoblastic leukemia, so the T cells may come from the graft donor. Each CDR3 is given with its conserved first and last residue. Fields, in order: D gene, V gene, J gene, clone size, CDR3 protein, CDR3 DNA. The D gene is left open where the match is weak. The size field is filled for only some rows; it gives once, few, many or a size class.

>TRBD2|TRBV19|TRBJ2-3|many
CASSTGTSGRTDTQYF
TGTGCCAGTAGTACAGGGACTAGCGGACGCACAGATACGCAGTATTTT
>TRBD1|TRBV6-5|TRBJ2-7|.
CASSYVEPRQGAYEQYF
TGTGCCAGCAGTTACGTTGAACCCAGACAGGGGGCCTACGAGCAGTACTTC
>.|TRBV10-3|TRBJ2-7|.
CATLTGSEQYF
TGTGCCACCCTAACAGGGTCGGAGCAGTACTTC
>.|TRBV3-1|TRBJ2-6|.
CASSQVGRGGANVLTF
TGTGCCAGCAGCCAAGTCGGCAGGGGAGGGGCCAACGTCCTGACTTTC
>.|TRBV12-3/TRBV12-4|TRBJ2-7|.
CASSRLGDSLQYF
TGTGCCAGCAGTCGTCTCGGTGACTCACTTCAGTACTTC
>.|TRBV12-3/TRBV12-4|TRBJ2-6|few
CASSLERSGANVLTF
TGTGCCAGCAGTTTAGAGCGGTCTGGGGCCAACGTCCTGACTTTC
>TRBD2|TRBV12-3/TRBV12-4|TRBJ2-1|.
CASSYSFTSGPNSYNEQFF
TGTGCCAGCAGTTACTCCTTTACTAGCGGACCCAACTCCTACAATGAGCAGTTCTTC
>.|TRBV28|TRBJ1-5|few
CASRLDTQPQHF
TGTGCCAGCAGACTCGACACTCAGCCCCAGCATTTT
>TRBD1|TRBV12-3/TRBV12-4|TRBJ2-5|.
CASRSGTGKETQYF
TGTGCCAGCAGGTCCGGGACAGGGAAAGAGACCCAGTACTTC
>.|TRBV7-9|TRBJ2-3|few
CASSLAQRVEGRYTQYF
TGTGCCAGCAGCTTAGCGCAGAGGGTCGAGGGTCGCTATACGCAGTATTTT
>.|TRBV3-1|TRBJ2-7|few
CASSLLASPYEQYF
TGTGCCAGCAGCCTGTTAGCGAGCCCCTACGAGCAGTACTTC
>TRBD2|TRBV20-1|TRBJ2-1|many
CSARGAWREGSYNEQFF
TGCAGTGCTAGGGGGGCTTGGCGGGAGGGCTCCTACAATGAGCAGTTCTTC
>.|TRBV7-9|TRBJ1-2|few
CASRIPGEGNGYTF
TGTGCCAGCAGAATTCCAGGGGAAGGGAATGGCTACACCTTC